The clone carrying this T cell receptor beta chain was seen ten or more times. This sample is part of a study of T-cell reconstitution after alpha-beta-depleted transplantation in children. A library of TCRbeta sequences, prepared with unique molecular identifiers, was generated. One entry per CDR3 protein, called by TCRdb with MiXCR from the PCR reads. Of a few hundred thousand distinct CDR3 sequences listed, about an eighth are singletons. CDR1 and CDR2 (germline): SQVTM, ANQGSEA. The CDR3 runs 17 residues. V trimming: 4 bases; J trimming: 1 base; junction bases outside the gene matches: 5. This receptor was obtained from a human donor who donated a stem cell graft to a child with Fanconi anemia. This specimen was PBMCs, taken from the stem cell graft. The chain employs TRBV29-1 and TRBJ2-6, with 12 nucleotides matching TRBD2. CDR3 DNA sequence: TGCAGCGTTGTTCTAGCGGGGGGGGAGTCTGGGGCCAACGTCCTGACTTTC. Encoded protein: CSVVLAGGESGANVLTF. Full variable domain (missing parts from reference TRBV29-1 and TRBJ2-6): SAVISQKPSRDICQRGTSLTIQCQVDSQVTMMFWYRQQPGQSLTLIATANQGSEATYESGFVIDKFPISRPNLTFSTLTVSNMSPEDSSIYLCSVVLAGGESGANVLTFGAGSRLTVL.